This T cell receptor (beta chain) was captured by sequencing in a study of ipilimumab plus nivolumab after autologous stem cell transplantation (dated by TCRdb to the early 2020s). With respect to the entire study: The median number of doses received by trial patients was 5 for ipilimumab and fewer than 10 for nivolumab. The myeloma cohort included high-risk transplant-naive patients and patients relapsing within 3 years of a first autologous transplant. Patients undergoing autologous transplant for high-risk diffuse large B cell lymphoma, mature T cell lymphoma, or multiple myeloma were enrolled in the trial. More than 30 patients made up the trial's intent-to-treat population. Beyond this particular receptor, the publication reports: The authors stated that profiles of the T cell receptor repertoire, regulatory T cell phenotype and gut microbiota provided a biologic rationale for studying this approach further. The authors concluded that combined checkpoint inhibition appeared tolerable when used as consolidation after transplant.

The library came from the immunoSEQ multiplex PCR assay. The source is immuneACCESS, and TCRdb retained only in-frame sequences with V and J called. Part of the clones is not carried over; for the studies checked, unresolved V genes explain less than half of this, and the remainder is unexplained. The sample has tens of thousands of clones on record, about 91% of them singletons. Jointly, the top ten make up roughly 0.9% of the sample. Starting 14 to 28 days after the autologous transplant, patients began checkpoint therapy, which included ipilimumab at 1 mg/kg intravenously on day 1 of selected weeks. The nivolumab dose was 3 mg/kg intravenously, delivered on day 1 of weeks 1, 4, 7, 10, and every two weeks through week 26. Combined checkpoint inhibition with ipilimumab and nivolumab as consolidation after autologous stem cell transplantation was tested in a Phase Ib clinical trial. Comment on this clone: There is no known antigen for this receptor. It has no much larger one-base neighbor in the sample; base qualities were not kept.

The receptor was isolated from a male donor with multiple myeloma. The sample was PBMCs, taken in a trial of ipilimumab plus nivolumab as post-transplant consolidation.

The CDR3 sequence is CASSFGGSQETQYF. The DNA sequence is given as TGTGCCAGCAGTTTTGGGGGGTCCCAAGAGACCCAGTACTTC. Recombination linked TRBV28 to TRBJ2-5; the D gene is perhaps TRBD2, from 6 matching bases. Sequences MDHEN (CDR1) and SYDVKM (CDR2) are obtained from the germline V gene. The CDR3 contains 14 residues, cysteine and phenylalanine counted. Just the 42-base CDR3 DNA is kept, in frame starting at base 1. V lost 3 bases and J lost 1 base; the stretch between them is 9 bases long.